This TCR beta chain was captured by sequencing in a study of PD-1 blockade in classical Hodgkin lymphoma. As for this clone: Its antigen remains unknown.

Overall study findings and caveats: Those patients who began receiving nivolumab less than 1 year after ASCT had lower diversity, and they were excluded. Diversity in CD4+ TCRs, unlike that measured in CD8+ TCRs, had risen significantly by C4D1. Baseline diversity was lower in partial responders and progressors than complete responders. Nothing has yet pinned down what causes the repertoire differences, possibly disease activity or prior therapy.

The CDR3 covers 15 residues. V was trimmed by 2 bases and J by 3 bases, leaving 13 bases between them. Germline-derived CDR1 and CDR2 are SNHLY and FYNNEI. TCRdb's table, derived via immunoSEQ multiplex PCR, lists solely in-frame clones and lacks some. The sample has roughly 30,000 clones; over 65% are singletons. Relapses following autologous stem cell transplantation were seen in all patients, with brentuximab vedotin exposure varying. The V gene is TRBV2, the J gene TRBJ1-2; possible D gene TRBD1, 6 bases. The sample in question was peripheral blood mononuclear cells (PBMCs), obtained before the second cycle of nivolumab. This TCR was recovered from a human donor with classical Hodgkin lymphoma. In nucleotides, the CDR3 is TGTGCCAGCAGTGAATTGGGAAGGGGGGACTATGGCTACACCTTC. Translating it yields CASSELGRGDYGYTF.